These T cell receptor beta chains were read from a single sample in a study of T cell responses to AZD1222 COVID-19 vaccine. Using immunoSEQ multiplex PCR, the repertoire was profiled, and TCRdb retains in-frame clones only, with some absent. The data contain more than 95,000 clones, 85% to 90% of them singletons. Specimen: peripheral blood, collected 28 days after the second AZD1222 dose. The receptors here all came from an adult who received the AZD1222 COVID-19 vaccine. Both conserved end residues are part of each CDR3. Fields, in order: D gene, clone size, J gene, V gene, CDR3 protein, CDR3 DNA. D genes are given only for firm matches. Not all rows give a size; the values are once, few, many and, for expanded clones, a class.

>NA|NA|TRBJ1-3|TRBV20-1
CSASPTGSGNTIYF
TGCAGTGCTAGTCCGACGGGCTCTGGAAACACCATATATTTT
>TRBD1|NA|TRBJ1-2|TRBV5-5
CASSFSFQGDGYTF
TGTGCCAGCAGCTTCTCATTCCAGGGGGATGGCTACACCTTC
>TRBD2|NA|TRBJ2-2|TRBV3-1/TRBV3-2
CASRRSGTSGIIGELFF
TGTGCCAGCAGGCGGTCCGGGACTAGCGGGATTATCGGGGAGCTGTTTTTT
>NA|NA|TRBJ1-5|TRBV19
CASSAVWGAPRPQHF
TGTGCCAGTAGTGCCGTATGGGGCGCTCCTCGGCCCCAGCATTTT
>NA|NA|TRBJ2-1|TRBV12-5
CASGLVIGRYNEQFF
TGTGCTAGTGGTTTGGTAATCGGGAGATACAATGAGCAGTTCTTC
>NA|NA|TRBJ1-5|TRBV7-8
CASSFHQGPNQPQHF
TGTGCCAGCAGCTTTCATCAGGGTCCGAATCAGCCCCAGCATTTT
>NA|NA|TRBJ1-1|TRBV4-3
CASSPDSGGTEAFF
TGCGCCAGCAGCCCAGACAGCGGGGGCACTGAAGCTTTCTTT
>TRBD1|NA|TRBJ2-7|TRBV27
CASSLLGTGNYEQYF
TGTGCCAGCAGTTTACTGGGGACAGGGAATTACGAGCAGTACTTC
>TRBD1|once|TRBJ2-3|TRBV7-8
CASSLLQGSTEGAQYF
TGTGCCAGCAGCTTACTACAGGGGTCAACCGAAGGTGCGCAGTATTTT
>NA|NA|TRBJ1-1|TRBV2
CASSGPDRNTEAFF
TGTGCCAGCAGTGGACCCGACAGGAACACTGAAGCTTTCTTT
>TRBD1|NA|TRBJ1-2|TRBV6-2/TRBV6-3
CASSYEAQDRGYGYTF
TGTGCCAGCAGTTACGAGGCCCAGGACAGGGGGTATGGCTACACCTTC
>NA|NA|TRBJ1-2|TRBV6-5
CASSALRGAESGYTF
TGTGCCAGCAGCGCGTTACGGGGGGCTGAGTCCGGCTACACCTTC
>NA|NA|TRBJ2-5|TRBV11-3
CASSLGVGADPQETQYF
TGTGCCAGCAGCCTGGGGGTGGGGGCGGACCCCCAAGAGACCCAGTACTTC
>TRBD2|NA|TRBJ2-5|TRBV3-1/TRBV3-2
CASSQGTSGSETQYF
TGTGCCAGCAGCCAAGGGACTAGCGGGAGCGAGACCCAGTACTTC
>TRBD1|NA|TRBJ1-2|TRBV7-9
CASSSSGGNYGYTF
TGTGCCAGCAGCTCCTCAGGGGGCAACTATGGCTACACCTTC
>NA|few|TRBJ2-5|TRBV10-3
CASHTGDQETQYF
TGTGCCAGCCACACGGGGGACCAAGAGACCCAGTACTTC
>TRBD2|NA|TRBJ2-7|TRBV28
CASRSGGIKYEQYF
TGTGCCAGCAGATCGGGGGGGATCAAATACGAGCAGTACTTC
>TRBD1|NA|TRBJ2-7|TRBV19
CASSNPLGQGLPSSYEQYF
TGTGCCAGTAGTAACCCGTTGGGACAGGGTCTCCCCAGCTCCTACGAGCAGTACTTC
>NA|NA|TRBJ1-2|TRBV2
CASRQTYLYGYTF
TGTGCCAGCAGGCAGACCTACCTTTATGGCTACACCTTC
>NA|NA|TRBJ1-5|TRBV18
CASSPESNSNQPQHF
TGTGCCAGCTCACCGGAGTCAAATAGCAATCAGCCCCAGCATTTT
>TRBD1|NA|TRBJ1-1|TRBV25-1
CASSEGTVNTEAFF
TGTGCCAGCAGTGAGGGGACAGTGAACACTGAAGCTTTCTTT
>NA|NA|TRBJ1-4|TRBV28
CASTPSGRGNEKLFF
TGTGCCAGCACTCCCTCAGGGCGGGGTAATGAAAAACTGTTTTTT
>NA|NA|TRBJ2-5|TRBV19
CASSIEPRIGETQYF
TGTGCCAGTAGTATAGAACCCAGGATCGGAGAGACCCAGTACTTC
>NA|NA|TRBJ2-3|TRBV7-2
CASSPRPMSKSTDTQYF
TGTGCCAGCAGTCCTCGACCAATGTCAAAAAGCACAGATACGCAGTATTTT
>TRBD2|NA|TRBJ2-3|TRBV6-6
CASGLTSGSSDTQYF
TGTGCCAGCGGCTTGACTAGCGGGAGCTCAGATACGCAGTATTTT
>TRBD1|NA|TRBJ1-2|TRBV13
CASTRGGAGGTYGYTF
TGTGCCAGCACCAGGGGTGGAGCAGGGGGGACCTATGGCTACACCTTC
>TRBD1|few|TRBJ1-1|TRBV2
CASSDDPRWDRGSEAFF
TGTGCCAGCAGTGATGACCCGCGCTGGGACAGGGGGTCTGAAGCTTTCTTT
>TRBD1|few|TRBJ1-3|TRBV19
CASYDRGSGNTIYF
TGTGCCAGCTACGACAGGGGGTCTGGAAACACCATATATTTT
>NA|NA|TRBJ1-4|TRBV18
CASSPRKSGRRGEKLFF
TGTGCCAGCTCACCACGAAAATCGGGACGTCGGGGCGAAAAACTGTTTTTT
>TRBD2|NA|TRBJ2-7|TRBV14
CASSRGLAVFTYEQYF
TGTGCCAGCAGCCGAGGACTAGCGGTTTTTACCTACGAGCAGTACTTC
>NA|NA|TRBJ1-5|TRBV15
CATSRDRGINQPQHF
TGTGCCACCAGCAGAGACAGGGGAATTAATCAGCCCCAGCATTTT
>NA|few|TRBJ1-2|TRBV28
CASSPPRYTF
TGTGCCAGCAGTCCCCCCCGCTACACCTTC
>NA|NA|TRBJ1-2|TRBV27
CASRTPGHPYGYTF
TGTGCCAGCAGAACCCCGGGACACCCCTATGGCTACACCTTC
>NA|NA|TRBJ2-3|TRBV11-2
CASSLNSGSSTDTQYF
TGTGCCAGCAGCCTTAATAGCGGAAGTAGCACAGATACGCAGTATTTT
>NA|NA|TRBJ2-7|TRBV5-4
CASSLQISPLRYEQYF
TGTGCCAGCAGCTTACAGATCTCCCCACTACGCTACGAGCAGTACTTC
>NA|NA|TRBJ2-2|TRBV24-1
CATSAKRGEGNTGELFF
TGTGCCACCAGTGCCAAGAGGGGGGAGGGCAACACCGGGGAGCTGTTTTTT
>NA|NA|TRBJ2-3|TRBV30
CAASHGREYSTDTQYF
TGTGCCGCAAGCCACGGACGGGAGTATAGCACAGATACGCAGTATTTT
>NA|NA|TRBJ2-3|TRBV9
CASSVEDSWPPTDTQYF
TGTGCCAGCAGCGTAGAGGACAGTTGGCCCCCCACAGATACGCAGTATTTT
>NA|few|TRBJ1-1|TRBV5-1
CASSTRDIGNTEAFF
TGCGCCAGCAGCACCCGGGACATCGGCAACACTGAAGCTTTCTTT
>NA|NA|TRBJ2-7|TRBV13
CASSLIAKTYEQYF
TGTGCCAGCAGCTTAATAGCGAAAACCTACGAGCAGTACTTC